The rows below give T cell receptor beta chains drawn from one sample of a study of T cells of healthy individuals. TCRdb recomputed calls from the 5' RACE reads with MiXCR, one row per CDR3 protein. The sample has fewer than 90,000 distinct CDR3 sequences; 4% to 5.5% are singletons. The source is a female donor in good health. Both conserved end residues are part of each CDR3. The D gene is left open where the match is weak. Where a row states a size, it is once, few, many or the class of an expanded clone; other rows omit it.

J,D,length,V,size,CDR3,DNA
TRBJ2-1,-,11,TRBV2,many,CASNSIGEQFF,TGTGCCAGCAATTCGATTGGGGAGCAGTTCTTC
TRBJ2-5,TRBD2,16,TRBV18,-,CASSPGLAGGKETQYF,TGTGCCAGCTCACCTGGACTAGCGGGAGGGAAAGAGACCCAGTACTTC
TRBJ1-1,-,13,TRBV30,many,CAWLRGGNTEAFF,TGTGCCTGGCTCCGAGGGGGGAACACTGAAGCTTTCTTT
TRBJ2-3,-,13,TRBV5-1,many,CASGKDRPDTQYF,TGCGCCAGCGGGAAGGACAGACCAGATACGCAGTATTTT
TRBJ1-2,-,16,TRBV29-1,few,CSVEDVSGRASYGYTF,TGCAGCGTTGAAGATGTGTCAGGGAGGGCCTCATATGGCTACACCTTC
TRBJ2-7,TRBD1,14,TRBV10-3,few,CAIRGQGRSYEQYF,TGTGCCATCAGGGGACAGGGACGCTCCTACGAGCAGTACTTC
TRBJ2-7,-,16,TRBV28,few,CASRSHFRDTSYEQYF,TGTGCCAGCAGATCCCACTTCCGGGACACCTCCTACGAGCAGTACTTC
TRBJ1-6,TRBD1,15,TRBV27,many,CASRTGSSYNSPLHF,TGTGCCAGCAGGACAGGGAGCTCCTATAATTCACCCCTCCACTTT
TRBJ1-5,-,14,TRBV24-1,many,CATRLPGNNQPQHF,TGTGCCACCCGGTTACCAGGGAACAATCAGCCCCAGCATTTT
TRBJ1-1,-,17,TRBV7-9,-,CASRSAAWGREVAEAFF,TGTGCCAGCAGATCAGCGGCGTGGGGCAGGGAGGTCGCTGAAGCTTTCTTT
TRBJ1-2,TRBD1,13,TRBV11-2,-,CASSLDRQGGYTF,TGTGCCAGCAGCTTAGATCGACAGGGTGGCTACACCTTC
TRBJ1-4,TRBD1,14,TRBV7-9,-,CASRSGTGSEKLFF,TGTGCCAGCAGATCCGGGACAGGGAGTGAAAAACTGTTTTTT
TRBJ1-2,-,13,TRBV20-1,many,CSAGEQGTHGYTF,TGCAGTGCTGGAGAGCAGGGGACTCATGGCTACACCTTC
TRBJ2-1,TRBD2,16,TRBV2,many,CASSYQSGAPRNEQFF,TGTGCCAGCAGCTATCAAAGCGGGGCCCCGAGGAATGAGCAGTTCTTC
TRBJ1-2,-,15,TRBV30,few,CAWSSWAAGLKSYTF,TGTGCCTGGAGTTCGTGGGCTGCAGGGTTGAAGAGCTACACCTTC
TRBJ2-3,-,14,TRBV7-2,-,CASSVTPSTDTQYF,TGTGCCAGCAGCGTTACCCCTAGCACAGATACGCAGTATTTT
TRBJ1-1,-,17,TRBV7-8,many,CASSNSGYGPGNTEAFF,TGTGCCAGCAGCAATAGCGGGTACGGTCCCGGGAACACTGAAGCTTTCTTT
TRBJ1-5,-,14,TRBV7-9,few,CASSPDSTNQPQHF,TGTGCCAGCAGCCCTGACAGTACCAATCAGCCCCAGCATTTT
TRBJ1-5,-,13,TRBV6-1,many,CASTLIGGQPQHF,TGTGCCAGCACCCTGATAGGAGGTCAGCCCCAGCATTTT
TRBJ1-1,-,13,TRBV20-1,few,CSAGRLLNTEAFF,TGCAGTGCAGGCCGTCTTTTGAACACTGAAGCTTTCTTT
TRBJ2-7,-,15,TRBV7-2,many,CASSFVQQSSYEQYF,TGTGCCAGCAGCTTTGTACAGCAGAGCTCCTACGAGCAGTACTTC
TRBJ1-1,-,14,TRBV4-3,-,CASSQTGSVTEAFF,TGCGCCAGCAGCCAGACAGGTTCGGTAACTGAAGCTTTCTTT
TRBJ2-2,-,19,TRBV6-6,many,CASSYAFGRAGTNTGELFF,TGTGCCAGCAGTTACGCCTTCGGCAGGGCGGGAACTAACACCGGGGAGCTGTTTTTT
TRBJ1-1,-,12,TRBV6-4,-,CASSDGEGEAFF,TGTGCCAGCAGTGACGGGGAGGGTGAAGCTTTCTTT
TRBJ2-2,-,15,TRBV7-9,-,CASSLYGPRGGELFF,TGTGCCAGCAGCTTATACGGCCCACGGGGCGGGGAGCTGTTTTTT
TRBJ1-5,TRBD1,16,TRBV7-9,few,CASSLGGQGGNQPQHF,TGTGCCAGCAGCTTAGGTGGACAGGGTGGCAATCAGCCCCAGCATTTT
TRBJ1-5,-,12,TRBV10-3,few,CAISTAPQPQHF,TGTGCCATCTCGACCGCGCCTCAGCCCCAGCATTTT
TRBJ2-6,TRBD1,18,TRBV6-5,few,CASSYGGTGGSGANVLTF,TGTGCCAGCAGTTACGGGGGGACAGGGGGCTCTGGGGCCAACGTCCTGACTTTC
TRBJ1-1,-,11,TRBV6-1,many,CASTGGTEAFF,TGTGCCAGCACTGGAGGCACTGAAGCTTTCTTT
TRBJ1-2,TRBD1,13,TRBV27,few,CASSSNDRVGYTF,TGTGCCAGCAGTTCAAATGACAGGGTCGGCTACACCTTC
TRBJ2-7,-,14,TRBV28,few,CASSFTTSTYEQYF,TGTGCCAGCAGCTTTACCACGAGTACCTACGAGCAGTACTTC
TRBJ1-4,-,12,TRBV28,few,CASSFPSEKLFF,TGTGCCAGCAGTTTTCCCTCCGAAAAACTGTTTTTT
TRBJ1-6,-,14,TRBV18,many,CASSPRASNSPLHF,TGTGCCAGCTCACCCCGGGCCTCAAATTCACCCCTCCACTTT
TRBJ2-3,TRBD2,16,TRBV18,few,CASSSAGLAGTDTQYF,TGTGCCAGCTCCTCGGCGGGCCTAGCGGGCACAGATACGCAGTATTTT
TRBJ2-1,-,15,TRBV7-2,many,CASSPVGVSNNEQFF,TGTGCCAGCAGTCCGGTAGGGGTGTCTAACAATGAGCAGTTCTTC
TRBJ2-1,TRBD2,14,TRBV28,many,CASSFSGRRDEQFF,TGTGCCAGCAGTTTTAGCGGGAGGCGCGATGAGCAGTTCTTC
TRBJ2-7,TRBD2,18,TRBV19,many,CASSTTGHTSGSSPEQYF,TGTGCCAGTAGTACCACAGGACATACTAGCGGGAGTTCCCCCGAGCAGTACTTC
TRBJ2-1,TRBD2,15,TRBV7-9,many,CASSWGAGTYNEQFF,TGTGCCAGCAGCTGGGGAGCGGGGACCTACAATGAGCAGTTCTTC
TRBJ2-3,TRBD2,16,TRBV4-1,few,CASSQPRLASQDTQYF,TGCGCCAGCAGCCAACCTCGACTAGCAAGTCAAGATACGCAGTATTTT
TRBJ2-1,-,12,TRBV7-2,many,CASSHTLDEQFF,TGTGCCAGCAGCCACACCTTGGATGAGCAGTTCTTC
TRBJ2-3,-,14,TRBV4-3,many,CASSQEGGPDTQYF,TGCGCCAGCAGCCAAGAAGGAGGGCCAGATACGCAGTATTTT
TRBJ2-7,TRBD2,14,TRBV7-9,many,CASSLARENYEQYF,TGTGCCAGCAGCTTAGCGCGGGAGAACTACGAGCAGTACTTC
TRBJ2-3,-,16,TRBV2,many,CASLMRAKNLTDTQYF,TGTGCCAGCCTTATGAGGGCTAAAAATCTCACAGATACGCAGTATTTT
TRBJ2-3,-,13,TRBV7-6,few,CASSQAHTDTQYF,TGTGCCAGCAGCCAAGCGCACACAGATACGCAGTATTTT
TRBJ2-7,-,15,TRBV6-5,many,CASSTGTRTHNEQYF,TGTGCCAGCTCAACCGGGACCCGGACGCATAACGAGCAGTACTTC
TRBJ1-1,-,14,TRBV12-3/TRBV12-4,few,CASSFKGSHTEAFF,TGTGCCAGCAGTTTTAAGGGAAGCCACACTGAAGCTTTCTTT
TRBJ1-1,-,14,TRBV7-9,few,CASSVSGSYTEAFF,TGTGCCAGCAGCGTTAGCGGCAGTTACACTGAAGCTTTCTTT
TRBJ2-1,TRBD2,16,TRBV13,many,CASSSLAGSSYNEQFF,TGTGCCAGCAGCTCCTTAGCGGGGAGCTCCTACAATGAGCAGTTCTTC
TRBJ2-6,-,15,TRBV28,many,CASSDTGDWANVLTF,TGTGCCAGCAGCGACACAGGCGACTGGGCCAACGTCCTGACTTTC
TRBJ1-1,-,12,TRBV30,few,CAWSSENTEAFF,TGTGCCTGGAGTTCAGAGAACACTGAAGCTTTCTTT
TRBJ2-7,-,15,TRBV4-3,few,CASSQAREDSYEQYF,TGCGCCAGCAGCCAAGCCAGGGAGGATTCCTACGAGCAGTACTTC
TRBJ2-2,TRBD2,13,TRBV20-1,many,CSAGRAGTGELFF,TGCAGTGCCGGGAGGGCCGGAACCGGGGAGCTGTTTTTT
TRBJ2-1,-,14,TRBV29-1,many,CSVDPGARPWEQFF,TGCAGCGTTGATCCCGGGGCGCGACCATGGGAGCAGTTCTTC
TRBJ2-3,TRBD2,16,TRBV4-3,many,CASSHGLAGVTDTQYF,TGCGCCAGCAGCCATGGACTAGCGGGAGTCACAGATACGCAGTATTTT
TRBJ2-6,TRBD1,16,TRBV20-1,many,CSASTGGSSGANVLTF,TGCAGTGCTTCGACAGGGGGGAGTTCTGGGGCCAACGTCCTGACTTTC
TRBJ2-5,-,14,TRBV12-3/TRBV12-4,many,CASSSKAEGETQYF,TGTGCCAGCAGTTCCAAAGCGGAGGGGGAGACCCAGTACTTC
TRBJ1-5,TRBD1,16,TRBV20-1,many,CSATRQGARGNQPQHF,TGCAGTGCTACTCGACAGGGGGCCAGGGGCAATCAGCCCCAGCATTTT